One T cell receptor beta chain is described in this entry. The entry originates in a study of blood T cell repertoires in COVID-19. Study background: The United States, Italy and Spain provided the acute and convalescent COVID-19 samples. T cells, B-cell-depleted T cells, or PBMCs supplied cDNA or gDNA.

As handled by the study authors: It was from reference gene primer amplification that nucleated cell counts were estimated. TCRdb's table, derived via immunoSEQ multiplex PCR, lists solely in-frame clones and lacks some. V, J and clone size are taken as reported in that table, and D and trimming were inferred from the DNA itself. The table shows about 100,000 clones, with 90% occurring only once. The ends were cut back, 5 bases at V and 11 bases at J, with 16 bases in the middle. The length of the CDR3 is 13 residues. Germline CDR1 reads MDHEN; CDR2 reads SYDVKM. This TCR was recovered from a man aged 50 to 59 with acute or convalescent COVID-19. The sequenced sample consisted of peripheral blood. The chain combines TRBV28 with TRBJ1-5, with D possibly TRBD1 on 5 matching bases. The CDR3 coding sequence is TGTGCCAGCAGTCGTCCCCAGGGTAGGGCCCAGCATTTT. Translating gives CASSRPQGRAQHF.